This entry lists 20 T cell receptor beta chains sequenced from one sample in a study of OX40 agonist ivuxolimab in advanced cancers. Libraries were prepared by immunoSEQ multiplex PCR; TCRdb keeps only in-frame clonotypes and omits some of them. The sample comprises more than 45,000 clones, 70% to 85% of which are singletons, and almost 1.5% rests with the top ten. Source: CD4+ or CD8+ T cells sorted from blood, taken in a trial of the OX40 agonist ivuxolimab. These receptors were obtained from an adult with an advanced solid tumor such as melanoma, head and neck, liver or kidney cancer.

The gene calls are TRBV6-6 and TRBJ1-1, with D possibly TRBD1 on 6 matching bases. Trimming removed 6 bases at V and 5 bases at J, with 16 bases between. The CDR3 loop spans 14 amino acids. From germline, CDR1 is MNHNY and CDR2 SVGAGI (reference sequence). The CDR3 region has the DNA TGTGCCAGCAGGACCTTAACAGGGTCTACTGAAGCTTTCTTT. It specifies CASRTLTGSTEAFF.

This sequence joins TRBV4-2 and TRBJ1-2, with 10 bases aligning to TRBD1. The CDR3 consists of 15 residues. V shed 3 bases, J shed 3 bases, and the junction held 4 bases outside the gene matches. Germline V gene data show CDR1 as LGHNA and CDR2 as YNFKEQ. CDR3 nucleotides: TGTGCCAGCAGCCACCTGGACAGGGGGGACTATGGCTACACCTTC. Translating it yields CASSHLDRGDYGYTF.

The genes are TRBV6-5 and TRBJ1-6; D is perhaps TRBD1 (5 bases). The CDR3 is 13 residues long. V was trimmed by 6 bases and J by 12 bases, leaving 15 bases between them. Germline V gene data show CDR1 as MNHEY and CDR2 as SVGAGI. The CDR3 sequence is CASRRQGRGPLHF. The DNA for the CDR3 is TGTGCCAGCAGACGCCAGGGTCGGGGACCCCTCCACTTT.

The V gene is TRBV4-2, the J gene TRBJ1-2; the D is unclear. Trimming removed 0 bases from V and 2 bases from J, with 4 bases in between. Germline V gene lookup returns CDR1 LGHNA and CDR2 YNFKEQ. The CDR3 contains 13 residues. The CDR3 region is CASSQDPNYGYTF. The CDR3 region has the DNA TGTGCCAGCAGCCAAGATCCCAACTATGGCTACACCTTC.

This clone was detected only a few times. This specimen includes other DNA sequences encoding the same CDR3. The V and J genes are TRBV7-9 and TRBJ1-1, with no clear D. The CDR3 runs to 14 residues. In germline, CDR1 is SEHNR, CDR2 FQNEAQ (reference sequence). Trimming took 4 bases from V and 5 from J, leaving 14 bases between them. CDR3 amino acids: CASSSGWGRTEAFF. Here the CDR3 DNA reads TGTGCCAGCAGCTCTGGATGGGGTCGAACTGAAGCTTTCTTT.

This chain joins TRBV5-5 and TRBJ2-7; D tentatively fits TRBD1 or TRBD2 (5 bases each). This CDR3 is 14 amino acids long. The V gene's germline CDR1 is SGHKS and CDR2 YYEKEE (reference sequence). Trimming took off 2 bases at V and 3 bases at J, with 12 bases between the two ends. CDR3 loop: CASSFNWDGYEQYF. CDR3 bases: TGTGCCAGCAGCTTTAACTGGGACGGCTACGAGCAGTACTTC.

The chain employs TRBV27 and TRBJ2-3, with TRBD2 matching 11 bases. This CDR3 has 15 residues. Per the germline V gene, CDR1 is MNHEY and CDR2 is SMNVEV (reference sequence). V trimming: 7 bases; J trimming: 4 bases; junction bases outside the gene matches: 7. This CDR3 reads CASIDSGRAADTQYF. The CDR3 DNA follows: TGTGCCAGCATAGATAGCGGGAGGGCCGCAGATACGCAGTATTTT.

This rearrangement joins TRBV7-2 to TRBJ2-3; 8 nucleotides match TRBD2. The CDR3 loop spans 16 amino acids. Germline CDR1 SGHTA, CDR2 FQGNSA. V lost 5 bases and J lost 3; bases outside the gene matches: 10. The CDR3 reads CASSAGGTRRTDTQYF. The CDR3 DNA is TGTGCCAGCAGCGCTGGTGGGACTAGAAGGACAGATACGCAGTATTTT. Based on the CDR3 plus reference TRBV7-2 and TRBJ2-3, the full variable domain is GAGVSQSPSNKVTEKGKDVELRCDPISGHTALYWYRQSLGQGLEFLIYFQGNSAPDKSGLPSDRFSAERTGGSVSTLTIQRTQQEDSAVYLCASSAGGTRRTDTQYFGPGTRLTVL.

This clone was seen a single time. The CDR3: CASSPDSLMGYTF. CDR3 bases: TGTGCCAGCTCACCTGACTCCCTAATGGGCTACACCTTC. The rearrangement uses TRBV18 and TRBJ1-2; D unresolved. The CDR3 sequence is 13 residues long. CDR1 is KGHSH and CDR2 is LQKENI in the germline V gene. Trimming removed 3 bases from V and 8 bases from J, with 13 bases in between.

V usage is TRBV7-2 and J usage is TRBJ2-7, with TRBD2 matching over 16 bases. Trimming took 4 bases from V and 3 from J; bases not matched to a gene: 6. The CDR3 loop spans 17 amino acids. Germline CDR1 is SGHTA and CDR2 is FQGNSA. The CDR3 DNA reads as TGTGCCAGCAGCTCCGGGACTAGCGGGAGGGCCCTCTACGAGCAGTACTTC. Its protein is CASSSGTSGRALYEQYF.

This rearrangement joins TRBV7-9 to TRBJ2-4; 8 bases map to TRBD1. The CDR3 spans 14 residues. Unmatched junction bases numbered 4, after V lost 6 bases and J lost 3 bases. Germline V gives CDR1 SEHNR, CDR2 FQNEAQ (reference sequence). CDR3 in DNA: TGTGCCAGCAGTTTAACAGGGGGCAAAAACATTCAGTACTTC. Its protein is CASSLTGGKNIQYF.

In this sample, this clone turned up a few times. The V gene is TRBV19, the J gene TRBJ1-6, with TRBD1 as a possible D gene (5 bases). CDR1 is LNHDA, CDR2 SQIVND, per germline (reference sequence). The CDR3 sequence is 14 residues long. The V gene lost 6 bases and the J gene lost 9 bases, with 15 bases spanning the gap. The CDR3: CASRRGTDPSPLHF. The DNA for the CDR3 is TGTGCCAGTAGAAGAGGGACGGACCCTTCACCCCTCCACTTT.

The CDR3 nucleotides are TGTGCCAGCAGTTTGGGGGGGAATTGGGGCGAGCAGTACTTC. Its translation is CASSLGGNWGEQYF. V gene TRBV28 combines with J gene TRBJ2-7; 7 nucleotides match TRBD2. V shed 3 bases and J 6 bases; nucleotides not matched to a gene: 8. This CDR3 comprises 14 residues. Looked up from germline, CDR1 is MDHEN and CDR2 is SYDVKM.

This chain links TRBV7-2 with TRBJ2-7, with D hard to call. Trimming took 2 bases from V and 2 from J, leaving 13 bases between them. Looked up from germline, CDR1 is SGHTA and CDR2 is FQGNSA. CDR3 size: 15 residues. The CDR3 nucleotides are TGTGCCAGCAGCTTATTTGGGCAGGATGCCTACGAGCAGTACTTC. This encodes CASSLFGQDAYEQYF.

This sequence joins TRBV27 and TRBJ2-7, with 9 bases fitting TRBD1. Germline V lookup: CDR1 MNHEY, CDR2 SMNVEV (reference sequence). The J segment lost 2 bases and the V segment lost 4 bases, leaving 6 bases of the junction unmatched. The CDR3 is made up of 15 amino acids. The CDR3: CASSSKGTGTYEQYF. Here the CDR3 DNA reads TGTGCCAGCAGTTCAAAGGGGACAGGGACCTACGAGCAGTACTTC.

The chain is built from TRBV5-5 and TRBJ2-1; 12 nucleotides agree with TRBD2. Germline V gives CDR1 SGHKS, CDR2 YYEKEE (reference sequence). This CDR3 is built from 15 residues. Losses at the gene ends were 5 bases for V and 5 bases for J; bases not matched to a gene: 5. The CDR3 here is CASSRTSGINNEQFF. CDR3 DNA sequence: TGTGCCAGCAGTCGGACTAGCGGGATCAACAATGAGCAGTTCTTC.

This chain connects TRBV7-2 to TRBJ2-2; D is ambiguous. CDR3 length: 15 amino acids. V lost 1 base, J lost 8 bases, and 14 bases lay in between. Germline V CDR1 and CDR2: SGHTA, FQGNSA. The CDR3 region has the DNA TGTGCCAGCAGCTTAGTTAGCTCCCGTACTGGGGAGCTGTTTTTT. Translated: CASSLVSSRTGELFF. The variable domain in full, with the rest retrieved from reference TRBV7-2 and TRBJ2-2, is GAGVSQSPSNKVTEKGKDVELRCDPISGHTALYWYRQSLGQGLEFLIYFQGNSAPDKSGLPSDRFSAERTGGSVSTLTIQRTQQEDSAVYLCASSLVSSRTGELFFGEGSRLTVL.

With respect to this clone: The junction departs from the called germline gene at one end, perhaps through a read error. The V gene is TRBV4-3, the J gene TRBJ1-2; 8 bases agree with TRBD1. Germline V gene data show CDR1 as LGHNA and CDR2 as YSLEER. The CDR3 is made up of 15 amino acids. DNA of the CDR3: TGCGCCAGCAGCCAGCAGCGGACAGGGAACTATGGCTACATCTTC. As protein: CASSQQRTGNYGYIF.

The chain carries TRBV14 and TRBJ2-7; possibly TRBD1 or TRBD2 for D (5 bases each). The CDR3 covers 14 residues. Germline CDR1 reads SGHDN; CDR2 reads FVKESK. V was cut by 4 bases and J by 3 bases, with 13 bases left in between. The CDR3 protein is CASSRDLLSYEQYF. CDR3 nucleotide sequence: TGTGCCAGCAGCCGGGACCTACTCAGCTACGAGCAGTACTTC.

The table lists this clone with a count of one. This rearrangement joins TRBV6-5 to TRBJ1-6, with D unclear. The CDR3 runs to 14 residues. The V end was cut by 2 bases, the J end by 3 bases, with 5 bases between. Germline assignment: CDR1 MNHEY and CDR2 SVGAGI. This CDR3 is CASSYGGYNSPLHF. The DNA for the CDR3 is TGTGCCAGCAGTTACGGTGGCTATAATTCACCCCTCCACTTT.